This entry is about one T cell receptor beta chain. Its antigen is still unknown. The time point: pretreatment peripheral blood. The sample is drawn from a study of PD-L1 blockade in urothelial cancer. Study-wide findings and caveats: In blood sampled pretreatment, TCR clonality below the median predicted better survival.

Profiled with immunoSEQ multiplex PCR; TCRdb holds only in-frame clones, not every one. This sample has around 68,000 clones, with approximately 75% found just once. The sequence was obtained from a man in his sixties or seventies with urothelial cancer. This specimen was PBMCs, taken around atezolizumab (anti-PD-L1) treatment.

The CDR3 here is CASSEARLKRGTQYF. Here the CDR3 DNA reads TGTGCCAGCAGTGAAGCGCGTTTAAAGAGAGGTACGCAGTATTTT. The gene calls are TRBV6-1 and TRBJ2-3; D is unclear. The germline V gene encodes CDR1 MNHNS and CDR2 SASEGT. CDR3 length equals 15 residues. Trimming took 0 bases from V and 8 from J, leaving 15 bases between them.